This TCR beta chain was observed in a study of PD-L1 blockade in urothelial cancer. Described time point: peripheral blood 6 weeks after treatment start. Patients suffered from locally advanced or metastatic urothelial carcinoma. The length of the CDR3 is 14 residues. Germline CDR1 ENHRY, CDR2 SYGVKD. The J segment lost 0 bases and the V segment lost 8 bases, leaving 3 bases of the junction unmatched. Sequencing was performed with immunoSEQ multiplex PCR; in TCRdb, only in-frame clones are kept and a portion is missing. The table has some 51,000 clones, around nine tenths seen once. The chain carries TRBV10-3 and TRBJ1-1; 10 bases map to TRBD1. The sequence came from a man aged 60-69 years with urothelial cancer. Sequenced here: PBMCs, sampled around atezolizumab (anti-PD-L1) treatment. Written as DNA, the CDR3 is TGTGCCATCCGACAGGGGGCCATGAACACTGAAGCTTTCTTT. Its protein is CAIRQGAMNTEAFF.